The present T cell receptor beta chain was sequenced within a study of radiation and T cells in renal cell carcinoma. Assay: immunoSEQ multiplex PCR; the TCRdb copy retains only in-frame clones and omits some. The sample lists tens of thousands of clones; around 81% were seen once. The germline V and J ends were trimmed by 1 base and 5 bases, with 7 bases remaining between them. Germline V gene lookup returns CDR1 GTSNPN and CDR2 SVGIG (reference sequence). The CDR3 spans 12 residues. The time point is: blood 2 weeks post-SBRT. Treatment of the sample: 15 Gy SBRT to primary tumor, nephrectomy 4 weeks later.

The sequencing here drew on blood, taken from a patient whose treatment included radiotherapy and nephrectomy. The TCR was taken from a man aged 60 to 69 with renal cell carcinoma. The rearrangement joins TRBV30 to TRBJ2-3; D remains unclear. CDR3 region: CAWSEDRDTQYF. CDR3 coding DNA: TGTGCCTGGAGTGAAGATAGAGATACGCAGTATTTT.